The rows below give T cell receptor beta chains drawn from one sample of a study of cytotoxic CD8 clonotypes in ibrutinib-treated CLL. Clones were sequenced by immunoSEQ multiplex PCR, and TCRdb holds only the in-frame ones, with some missing. The sample lists 130,000 or so clones, approximately 77% occurring once. Sequencing was performed on PBMCs, taken after 12 months of ibrutinib treatment. Receptors were obtained from a human donor with chronic lymphocytic leukemia. The CDR3 runs from the conserved cysteine through the conserved F or W. Fields, in order: J gene, V gene, clone size, D gene, CDR3 protein, CDR3 DNA. A D gene is named only where the DNA matches it firmly. Size is omitted from some rows. Given values are once, few, many or a class for expanded clones.

TRBJ1-2,TRBV19,-,-,CASRTYKTGGDTF,TGTGCCAGTAGGACGTATAAGACAGGAGGAGACACCTTC
TRBJ2-5,TRBV11-2,-,-,CASSLVQGQETQYF,TGTGCCAGCAGCTTGGTACAGGGACAAGAGACCCAGTACTTC
TRBJ1-2,TRBV2,many,-,CASSAAPLQRRAGYTF,TGTGCCAGCAGTGCCGCCCCCCTTCAGAGACGGGCGGGCTACACCTTC
TRBJ2-7,TRBV28,-,-,CASRSMAYEQYF,TGTGCCAGCCGTAGTATGGCCTACGAGCAGTACTTC
TRBJ2-1,TRBV5-3,-,-,CARSLNGPYNEQFF,TGTGCCAGAAGCCTAAATGGCCCCTACAATGAGCAGTTCTTC
TRBJ1-4,TRBV7-8,once,-,CASSTHSRDNEKLFF,TGTGCCAGCAGCACACACAGCCGGGATAATGAAAAACTGTTTTTT
TRBJ2-7,TRBV5-1,few,-,CASTRPGFLDEQYF,TGCGCCAGCACTCGACCGGGCTTTTTAGACGAGCAGTACTTC
TRBJ2-6,TRBV9,few,-,CASSGFLVLGTGANVLTF,TGTGCCAGCAGCGGATTTCTAGTTTTGGGTACCGGGGCCAACGTCCTGACTTTC
TRBJ2-7,TRBV11-2,-,-,CASSLGAGSSYEQYF,TGTGCCAGCAGCTTAGGTGCGGGGAGCTCCTACGAGCAGTACTTC
TRBJ2-7,TRBV7-9,-,-,CASSLWIEGDYEQYF,TGTGCCAGCAGCTTATGGATCGAGGGAGACTACGAGCAGTACTTC
TRBJ2-7,TRBV28,-,-,CASSLSLGWGSPGGHEQYF,TGTGCCAGCAGTTTATCTCTGGGTTGGGGCAGTCCGGGGGGCCACGAGCAGTACTTC
TRBJ1-5,TRBV2,once,-,CASRRRDLSNQPQHF,TGTGCCAGCAGGCGCCGGGACCTGAGCAATCAGCCCCAGCATTTT
TRBJ2-1,TRBV14,-,-,CASSQASSYNEQFF,TGTGCCAGCAGCCAAGCGAGCTCCTACAATGAGCAGTTCTTC
TRBJ1-1,TRBV19,-,-,CASSTTKNTEAFF,TGTGCCAGTAGTACCACCAAGAACACTGAAGCTTTCTTT
TRBJ2-3,TRBV6-4,-,TRBD2,CASNSGGETDTQYF,TGTGCCAGCAATAGCGGGGGGGAGACGGATACGCAGTATTTT
TRBJ2-6,TRBV6-6,-,-,CATKDQSGANVLTF,TGTGCCACCAAGGATCAATCTGGGGCCAACGTCCTGACTTTC
TRBJ2-2,TRBV28,once,TRBD1,CASRKGTATGELFF,TGTGCCAGCAGGAAGGGGACAGCCACCGGGGAGCTGTTTTTT
TRBJ2-1,TRBV7-6,once,-,CASSFQESSYNEQFF,TGTGCCAGCAGCTTCCAGGAATCTTCCTACAATGAGCAGTTCTTC
TRBJ2-3,TRBV27,-,TRBD2,CASRRPYSGAKHTDTQYF,TGTGCCAGCAGACGACCCTATAGCGGGGCTAAACACACAGATACGCAGTATTTT
TRBJ1-2,TRBV20-1,-,-,CSASQTGGYTF,TGCAGTGCTTCCCAGACGGGCGGCTACACCTTC
TRBJ2-1,TRBV9,few,TRBD2,CASSTQIAGPVDEQFF,TGTGCCAGCAGCACCCAAATAGCGGGACCGGTGGATGAGCAGTTCTTC
TRBJ2-5,TRBV5-1,-,TRBD2,CASSPGTTSQETQYF,TGCGCCAGCAGCCCCGGGACTACCTCCCAAGAGACCCAGTACTTC
TRBJ2-3,TRBV19,-,-,CASSIREGTDTQYF,TGTGCCAGTAGTATCCGTGAAGGCACAGATACGCAGTATTTT
TRBJ2-3,TRBV5-6,-,TRBD1,CASSSVTGGIADTQYF,TGTGCCAGCAGCTCGGTGACAGGGGGTATTGCAGATACGCAGTATTTT
TRBJ1-4,TRBV19,-,-,CASSTQGNGGKKLFF,TGTGCCAGTAGCACTCAGGGAAACGGGGGAAAAAAACTGTTTTTT
TRBJ2-3,TRBV4-1,-,TRBD2,CASSPGLAVDTQYF,TGCGCCAGCAGCCCAGGACTAGCGGTAGATACGCAGTATTTT
TRBJ2-5,TRBV7-6,once,-,CASGGGGYQETQYF,TGTGCCAGCGGGGGCGGCGGCTACCAAGAGACCCAGTACTTC
TRBJ2-1,TRBV19,-,TRBD2,CASSILAGGNEQFF,TGTGCCAGTAGTATTCTAGCGGGGGGGAATGAGCAGTTCTTC
TRBJ2-3,TRBV5-1,-,TRBD2,CASRLGLAGGLSDTQYF,TGCGCCAGCAGGTTGGGACTAGCGGGGGGATTATCAGATACGCAGTATTTT
TRBJ1-4,TRBV5-1,-,-,CASRPAASGFFEKLFF,TGCGCCAGCAGACCCGCAGCTTCGGGGTTTTTTGAAAAACTGTTTTTT
TRBJ2-3,TRBV19,-,TRBD2,CASSIGPGASGRDTQYF,TGTGCCAGTAGTATTGGGCCTGGGGCTAGCGGGAGAGATACGCAGTATTTT
TRBJ1-1,TRBV25-1,-,-,CASSDSFRGSTEAFF,TGTGCCAGCAGTGACAGTTTCAGGGGAAGCACTGAAGCTTTCTTT
TRBJ2-5,TRBV30,-,-,CAWSVQLGETQYF,TGTGCCTGGAGTGTACAGTTAGGGGAGACCCAGTACTTC
TRBJ2-5,TRBV7-8,-,TRBD1,CASSAGTGGPSQETQYF,TGTGCCAGCAGCGCGGGGACAGGGGGACCCAGCCAAGAGACCCAGTACTTC
TRBJ2-1,TRBV11-2,-,TRBD1,CASSGQGGLNEQFF,TGTGCCAGCTCGGGACAGGGAGGTTTAAATGAGCAGTTCTTC
TRBJ1-2,TRBV6-6,-,TRBD1,CASNRGRGGYTF,TGTGCCAGCAACAGGGGTCGCGGAGGCTACACCTTC
TRBJ1-1,TRBV2,-,-,CASRAAAGSNTEAFF,TGTGCCAGCAGGGCGGCGGCCGGATCGAACACTGAAGCTTTCTTT
TRBJ2-3,TRBV6-1,-,TRBD1,CARGQGMGTDTQYF,TGTGCCAGGGGACAGGGAATGGGGACAGATACGCAGTATTTT
TRBJ1-1,TRBV5-6,once,-,CASHRQGQSTEAFF,TGTGCCAGCCATCGTCAGGGACAATCCACTGAAGCTTTCTTT
TRBJ1-4,TRBV2,-,-,CATETSTNEKLFF,TGTGCCACGGAGACATCGACTAATGAAAAACTGTTTTTT
TRBJ2-1,TRBV7-9,-,TRBD2,CASNSGGVYNEQFF,TGTGCCAGCAATAGCGGGGGGGTTTACAATGAGCAGTTCTTC
TRBJ2-3,TRBV28,-,-,CATNPGGSTDTQYF,TGTGCCACCAACCCCGGAGGTTCCACAGATACGCAGTATTTT
TRBJ2-1,TRBV30,-,TRBD2,CASSGRGRSYNEQFF,TGTGCCTCGAGTGGGCGGGGGAGGTCCTACAATGAGCAGTTCTTC
TRBJ2-1,TRBV19,-,TRBD2,CASSILLAEDNEQFF,TGTGCCAGTAGTATATTACTAGCGGAGGACAATGAGCAGTTCTTC
TRBJ2-5,TRBV28,-,-,CASSPQAGLGPETQYF,TGTGCCAGCAGTCCCCAAGCCGGGCTCGGTCCGGAGACCCAGTACTTC
TRBJ1-2,TRBV2,-,-,CASSEASVGYGYTF,TGTGCCAGCAGTGAAGCCTCGGTTGGCTATGGCTACACCTTC
TRBJ2-1,TRBV15,-,-,CATSRPLVGPYNEQFF,TGTGCCACCAGCAGGCCTTTAGTCGGCCCCTACAATGAGCAGTTCTTC
TRBJ2-7,TRBV18,-,TRBD1,CASKQGAGYEQYF,TGTGCCAGCAAACAGGGGGCGGGATACGAGCAGTACTTC
TRBJ2-3,TRBV28,-,TRBD2,CASGDEARLGRSSGRHTQYF,TGTGCCAGCGGAGACGAGGCCCGACTAGGGCGGTCTAGCGGGAGGCATACGCAGTATTTT
TRBJ2-3,TRBV6-1,-,-,CASRGSSTDTQYF,TGTGCCAGCAGAGGCAGCTCCACAGATACGCAGTATTTT
TRBJ1-2,TRBV6-5,-,TRBD1,CASSYRTGQGYTF,TGTGCCAGCAGTTACCGGACAGGGCAGGGCTACACCTTC
TRBJ1-2,TRBV7-9,-,-,CASSLGNYNYGYTF,TGTGCCAGCAGCTTAGGGAATTATAACTATGGCTACACCTTC
TRBJ1-5,TRBV6-5,-,-,CASSYSNTDNQPQHF,TGTGCCAGCAGTTACTCGAACACGGACAATCAGCCCCAGCATTTT
TRBJ2-5,TRBV18,once,TRBD2,CASSLPAGRQETQYF,TGTGCCAGCTCACTCCCAGCGGGGAGGCAAGAGACCCAGTACTTC